This T cell receptor beta chain was captured in a study of CD8 T cells in Susac syndrome (dated 2019 in TCRdb). Turning to the overall study: Of the Susac syndrome patients who were sequenced, about 6 had clinically active disease and roughly eight were in clinical remission. Whether CD8+ T cell activation and differentiation in Susac syndrome was antigen driven was tested using repertoire sequencing. Susac syndrome patients were therapy-naive, on corticosteroids (some also receiving IVIg), or on IVIg alone at blood withdrawal.

RNA was extracted with the RNeasy kit and about 0.5 to 1 ug was reverse transcribed using random hexamers. The immunoSEQ multiplex PCR assay, covering 54 Vbeta and 13 Jbeta segments, was used to amplify TCR beta CDR3 regions. Bias from PCR amplification was corrected by using a synthetic template baseline for primer optimization and for computational correction. Under the source paper's analysis protocol: Only productive sequences were kept, with reads annotated to V, D and J genes according to IMGT and analyzed in immunoSEQ Analyzer. To calculate clonality, Shannon entropy was normalized by log2 of the number of productive unique sequences and then subtracted from one. Public and private clones were assessed among the 100 most prevalent clones of each patient and control. A clone was defined as Susac-specific if it was absent from the healthy and MS cohorts, from around 960 published viral clones and from other ImmuneACCESS disease sequences. The public sequencing data were trimmed at Q25 with fastp and processed into clonotypes with MiXCR by TCRdb, which kept only in-frame beta chains. For every CDR3 protein sequence, its rows merge into one entry that carries the most common genes and DNA. In this record, the V and J calls reflect TCRdb's handling and not the investigators' own analysis. The sample table contains 95,000 to 150,000 distinct CDR3 sequences; only one count was recorded for approximately 96% of them. More than 0.12% of the sample is held by the ten biggest clonotypes.

Here is what the overall study found, with its caveats: The CD4+ T cell repertoire of patients with Susac syndrome showed no detectable clonal expansion. The number of individuals in the TCR sequencing and HLA analysis was acknowledged as relatively small.

The CDR3 spans 14 residues, from the cysteine through the phenylalanine. Just the 42-base CDR3 DNA is kept, in frame starting at base 1. In the germline V gene, CDR1 corresponds to SNHLY and CDR2 to FYNNEI. V is cut back by 7 bases and J by 0 bases, with 5 bases in the junction unmatched. Concerning this clonotype itself: Its antigen has not been determined. There are no base qualities to consult, and no much larger clone falls within one base.

Peripheral blood CD8+ and CD4+ T cells from healthy donors, Susac syndrome patients and multiple sclerosis patients were profiled using high-throughput TCR beta sequencing. Susac syndrome patients met recently defined diagnostic criteria for definite or probable disease. Bulk CD8+ and CD4+ T cells were purified magnetically by negative isolation, whereas CD8+ TEMRA cells were enriched by FACS. Blood was drawn into EDTA tubes, processed within 24 hours, and PBMCs were isolated by density gradient centrifugation. PBMCs intended for TCR sequencing were frozen in liquid nitrogen and were later thawed in a 37 degrees C water bath. Purity of sorted or isolated CD4+, CD8+ and CD8+ TEMRA cells was at least 90%.

The V and J segments used are TRBV2 and TRBJ2-7, with TRBD2 identical over 8 junction bases. The specimen sequenced was CD4+ T cells from PBMCs. The sequence was obtained from a human donor with Susac syndrome. The CDR3 here reads CASIPGTSSYEQYF. At the DNA level, the sequence is TGTGCCAGCATACCCGGGACTAGCTCCTACGAGCAGTACTTC. Joined to the reference TRBV2 and TRBJ2-7 proteins, this CDR3 gives the full variable domain: EPEVTQTPSHQVTQMGQEVILRCVPISNHLYFYWYRQILGQKVEFLVSFYNNEISEKSEIFDDQFSVERPDGSNFTLKIRSTKLEDSAMYFCASIPGTSSYEQYFGPGTRLTVT.